This section outlines one T cell receptor beta chain sequence together with its context. The antigen is not known. Being one base from a much bigger clone, this may be a read error. The CDR3 does not end in the conserved phenylalanine or tryptophan, so this is likely a read error. This record belongs to a study of glioma-infiltrating T cells. General observations from the study: Gliomas, especially low-grade, showed above-expected tissue-blood divergence; non-neoplastic patients showed below.

Trimming took off 2 bases at V and 4 bases at J, with 12 bases between the two ends. The CDR3 is 14 amino acids. The V gene's germline CDR1 is KGHSH and CDR2 LQKENI. Amplification of TCR alpha and beta CDR3 regions from RNA used iRepertoire nested multiplex PCR. Tissue mRNA or PBMC total RNA, 100-400 ng, went into one-step reverse transcription and amplification. MiXCR, run by TCRdb on the multiplex PCR reads, gives a single entry per CDR3 protein. The sample has roughly 200,000 distinct CDR3 sequences, roughly a third seen once. Sequencing used glioma tissue, nonneoplastic brain tissue, or PBMCs (not recorded which). The sequence derives from a human donor with low-grade glioma or glioblastoma, undergoing nonglioma brain surgery, or in good health (not recorded which). J is TRBJ2-7 and V is TRBV18, with unresolved D. The CDR3 DNA is TGTGCCAGCTCACCAAGGGCGGAATCTTACGAGCAGTACTCC. As protein: CASSPRAESYEQYS.